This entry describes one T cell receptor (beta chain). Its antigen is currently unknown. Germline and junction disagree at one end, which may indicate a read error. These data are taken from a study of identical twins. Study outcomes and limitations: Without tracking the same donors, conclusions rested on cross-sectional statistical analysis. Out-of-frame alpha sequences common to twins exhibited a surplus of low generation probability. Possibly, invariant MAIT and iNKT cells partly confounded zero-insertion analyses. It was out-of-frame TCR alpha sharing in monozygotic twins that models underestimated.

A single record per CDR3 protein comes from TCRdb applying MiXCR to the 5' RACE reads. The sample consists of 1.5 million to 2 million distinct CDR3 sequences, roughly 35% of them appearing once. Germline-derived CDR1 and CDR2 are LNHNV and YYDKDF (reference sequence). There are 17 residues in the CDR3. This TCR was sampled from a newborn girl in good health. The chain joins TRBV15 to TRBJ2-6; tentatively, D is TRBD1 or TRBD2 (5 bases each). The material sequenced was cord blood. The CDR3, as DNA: TGTGCCACCAGTAGAGAGGAGGCCCTCTCTGGGGCCAGCGTCCTGACTTTC. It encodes CATSREEALSGASVLTF.